Listed below are T cell receptor beta chains from one sample, sequenced in a study of cytomegalovirus exposure and HLA in healthy donors. Generated by immunoSEQ multiplex PCR, the TCRdb table keeps only in-frame clones and is missing some. The data contain around 130,000 clones, around 67% of them singletons. Sequencing was done on a sample of PBMCs. These receptors originate from a middle-aged woman in good health and CMV-seropositive. Both conserved end residues are part of each CDR3. Fields, in order: V gene, clone size, D gene, J gene, CDR3 DNA, CDR3 protein. A D gene is named only where the DNA matches it firmly. Clone size, where shown, is once, few, many, or a class for clones that have expanded.

TRBV30	-	TRBD1	TRBJ1-6	TGTGCCTGGAAGGACAGGGCGATCTCCTATAATTCACCCCTCCACTTT	CAWKDRAISYNSPLHF
TRBV29-1	once	TRBD1	TRBJ1-4	TGCAGCGTCCGGTCCGGACAGGGGGCGTCGACTAATGAAAAACTGTTTTTT	CSVRSGQGASTNEKLFF
TRBV6-6	-	-	TRBJ2-5	TGTGCCAGCAGTTACGCGTGGGAGACCCAGTACTTC	CASSYAWETQYF
TRBV6-1	few	TRBD2	TRBJ2-1	TGTGCCAGCAGCCTAGCGGGCGGGTCGGACAATGAGCAGTTCTTC	CASSLAGGSDNEQFF
TRBV9	-	-	TRBJ1-1	TGTGCCAGCAGCGCTGACAGGAACACTGAAGCTTTCTTT	CASSADRNTEAFF
TRBV29-1	-	-	TRBJ1-1	TGCAGCGTCCCCGGACAGAGAAACACTGAAGCTTTCTTT	CSVPGQRNTEAFF
TRBV30	-	-	TRBJ2-1	TGTGCCTGGAGTGTTGAGGGGGCGGGGGGGTTCTTC	CAWSVEGAGGFF
TRBV29-1	-	-	TRBJ1-1	TGCAGCGTTGACCGCAGGGGAGACACTGAAGCTTTCTTT	CSVDRRGDTEAFF
TRBV2	-	TRBD1	TRBJ1-1	TGTGCCAGCAGGGCAGGGGGTCAGGATGAAGCTTTCTTT	CASRAGGQDEAFF
TRBV6-5	-	-	TRBJ1-6	TGTGCCAGCAGTTATTCTGACAGTAATTCACCCCTCCACTTT	CASSYSDSNSPLHF
TRBV18	many	TRBD1	TRBJ1-1	TGTGCCAGCTCGCAGGGGACAGGGGGCGGCGAAGCTTTCTTT	CASSQGTGGGEAFF
TRBV4-3	-	-	TRBJ2-1	TGCGCCAGCAGCCAAGAGTCCAGGGTTTACTGTGAGCAGTTCTTC	CASSQESRVYCEQFF
TRBV28	once	-	TRBJ2-2	TGTGCCAGCAGTTCGCACAGGGCATCGAACACCGGGGAGCTGTTTTTT	CASSSHRASNTGELFF
TRBV4-2	-	TRBD1	TRBJ1-5	TGTGCCAGCAGCCAGTTGGACAGGGGCCCTCAGCCCCAGCATTTT	CASSQLDRGPQPQHF
TRBV6-1	-	-	TRBJ1-1	TGTGCCAGCAGGGACACAGGGATGATTGCTGAAGCTTTCTTT	CASRDTGMIAEAFF
TRBV20-1	few	TRBD2	TRBJ2-7	TGCAGTGCCATCCTAATTAGCGGGGCTGACTTC	CSAILISGADF
TRBV2	few	TRBD1	TRBJ1-3	TGTGCCAGCAGGGACAGGGTATCTGGAAACACCATATATTTT	CASRDRVSGNTIYF
TRBV21-1	-	-	TRBJ2-4	TGTGCCAGCAGCAAAGTTCTTGTCACACAAGGGGATACACCGTTGGCGAAAAACATTCAGTACTTC	CASSKVLVTQGDTPLAKNIQYF
TRBV14	-	TRBD2	TRBJ2-7	TGTGCCAGCAGCCAAGATGGGCGGGGACTAGCGGGAATTAACGAGCAGTACTTC	CASSQDGRGLAGINEQYF
TRBV4-2	-	TRBD2	TRBJ2-7	TGTGCCAGCAGCCAAGAGTGGGCTAGCGGGAGCTACGAGCAGTACTTC	CASSQEWASGSYEQYF
TRBV19	-	TRBD2	TRBJ2-3	TGTGCCAGTAGTGCCGGGACTAGCGGTGGCACAGATACGCAGTATTTT	CASSAGTSGGTDTQYF
TRBV6-1	few	-	TRBJ1-6	TGTGCCAGCCGCCCGGATAAAGGTCAGGGGTCACCCCTCCACTTT	CASRPDKGQGSPLHF